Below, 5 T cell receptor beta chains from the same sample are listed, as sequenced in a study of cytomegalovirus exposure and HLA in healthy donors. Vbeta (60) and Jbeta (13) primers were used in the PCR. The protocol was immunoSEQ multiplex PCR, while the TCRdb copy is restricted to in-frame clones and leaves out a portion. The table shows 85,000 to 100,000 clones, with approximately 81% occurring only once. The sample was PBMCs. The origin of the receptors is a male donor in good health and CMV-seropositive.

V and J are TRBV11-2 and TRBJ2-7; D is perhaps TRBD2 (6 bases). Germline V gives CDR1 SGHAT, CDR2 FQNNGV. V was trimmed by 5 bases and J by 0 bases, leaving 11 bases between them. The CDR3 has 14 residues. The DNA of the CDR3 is TGTGCCAGCAGCCAGGACTACAGCTCCTACGAGCAGTACTTC. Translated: CASSQDYSSYEQYF.

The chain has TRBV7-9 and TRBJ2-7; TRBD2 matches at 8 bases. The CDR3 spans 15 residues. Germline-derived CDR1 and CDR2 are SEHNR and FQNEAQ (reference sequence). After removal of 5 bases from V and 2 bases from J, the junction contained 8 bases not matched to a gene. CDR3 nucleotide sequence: TGTGCCAGCAGCCTAACTAGCGGACATACCTACGAGCAGTACTTC. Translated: CASSLTSGHTYEQYF.

The chain's CDR3 is CASSPTGVDEKLFF. The CDR3 DNA follows: TGTGCCAGCAGCCCGACAGGGGTCGACGAAAAACTGTTTTTT. The gene calls are TRBV14 and TRBJ1-4; 8 bases are shared with TRBD1. This CDR3 contains 14 residues. Losses at the gene ends were 4 bases for V and 8 bases for J; bases not matched to a gene: 6. The germline V gene has CDR1 SGHDN and CDR2 FVKESK.

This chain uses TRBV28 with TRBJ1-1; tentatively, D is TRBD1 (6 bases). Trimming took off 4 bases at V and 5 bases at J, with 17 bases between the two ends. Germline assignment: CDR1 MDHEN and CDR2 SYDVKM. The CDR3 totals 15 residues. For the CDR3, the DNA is TGTGCCAGCAGTTATGGGGGGGCTCGGGGGACTGAAGCTTTCTTT. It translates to CASSYGGARGTEAFF.

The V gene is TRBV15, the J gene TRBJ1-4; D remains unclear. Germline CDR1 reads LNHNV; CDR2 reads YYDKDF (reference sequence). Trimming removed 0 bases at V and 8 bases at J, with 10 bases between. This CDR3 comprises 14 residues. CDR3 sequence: CATSRDLAEEKLFF. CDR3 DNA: TGTGCCACCAGCAGAGATTTAGCGGAGGAAAAACTGTTTTTT.